This T cell receptor beta chain was obtained from a study of T-cell memory formation after mild COVID-19. Findings and limits, study-wide: Contracting clones from day 15 to 85 had balanced CD4/CD8; later expanders favoured CD4+. CD4+ contracting clones were mainly CM and EM; CD8+ ones, EMRA. Memory from before infection featured some responding clones, which suggests cross-reactive memory joined.

Points on this clonotype: What it binds is not known.

With 4 bases removed from V and 5 bases from J, the gap between germline ends came to 15 bases. CDR3 length equals 14 residues. Germline-derived CDR1 and CDR2 are SGHDT and YYEEEE. TCR alpha and TCR beta cDNA libraries carrying sample barcodes and UMIs were produced by 5'RACE using constant-segment primers. TCRdb itself ran the 5' RACE reads through MiXCR, one entry per CDR3 protein. The sample has more than 75,000 distinct CDR3 sequences; nearly 25% are singletons. This chain uses TRBV5-6 with TRBJ1-1, with a possible D match to TRBD1 (5 bases). The source is a young man who had mild COVID-19 (a few samples of this study predate the infection). Cell type and time point are not known. Sequencing input: PBMCs or a T cell subset sorted from them (not recorded which). CDR3: CASSLWGSSTEAFF. CDR3 in DNA: TGTGCCAGCAGCCTCTGGGGCAGCAGTACTGAAGCTTTCTTT.